These 21 T cell receptor beta chains were sequenced from one sample in a study of blood T cell repertoires in COVID-19. Clones were read by immunoSEQ multiplex PCR, and TCRdb kept only the in-frame ones, dropping some. The sample shows approximately 300,000 clones, under 90% of them seen only once. Sequenced sample: PBMCs or T cells enriched from blood (not recorded which). The receptor source for this set is a woman younger than 35 who had recovered from COVID-19.

This chain links TRBV6-5 with TRBJ2-1; D might be TRBD2 (5 bases). Germline CDR1 reads MNHEY; CDR2 reads SVGAGI. The V end was cut by 6 bases, the J end by 6 bases, with 12 bases between. The CDR3 spans 13 residues. CDR3 in amino acids: CASSHPSSNEQFF. CDR3 DNA: TGTGCCAGCAGCCACCCTAGCTCCAATGAGCAGTTCTTC.

The V and J genes are TRBV7-9 and TRBJ1-2, with 8 bases aligning to TRBD1. J gave up 2 bases and V 6 bases, and 5 bases lay outside the gene matches. The V gene's germline CDR1 is SEHNR and CDR2 FQNEAQ (reference sequence). CDR3 length: 14 residues. The CDR3 reads CASSRGQGNYGYTF. The CDR3 DNA reads TGTGCCAGCAGTCGTGGACAGGGAAACTATGGCTACACCTTC.

V and J are TRBV4-2 and TRBJ2-5; the match to TRBD1 covers 7 bases. This CDR3 region has 16 residues. The germline V gene encodes CDR1 LGHNA and CDR2 YNFKEQ. V shed 4 bases and J 0 bases; nucleotides not matched to a gene: 8. The CDR3 here is CASSRLGQANQETQYF. CDR3 DNA: TGTGCCAGCAGCCGTCTTGGACAGGCGAACCAAGAGACCCAGTACTTC.

The chain has TRBV4-1 and TRBJ1-5; perhaps TRBD1 as D (5 bases). The CDR3 loop spans 15 amino acids. Germline V gene data show CDR1 as MGHRA and CDR2 as YSYEKL. Trimming cost V 3 bases and J 5 bases, with 14 bases left between them. The DNA of the CDR3 is TGCGCCAGCAGCCAGTCGGACAATCTTTATCAGCCCCAGCATTTT. Amino acids: CASSQSDNLYQPQHF.

The CDR3, as DNA: TGTGCCAGCTCACCGGGGGGGATCTACGGGACCGAGGGTTACGAGCAGTACTTC. Translated, it gives CASSPGGIYGTEGYEQYF. This chain uses TRBV18 with TRBJ2-7; TRBD2 aligns across 7 bases. Germline V gene lookup returns CDR1 KGHSH and CDR2 LQKENI. This CDR3 region has 18 residues. V lost 3 bases to trimming and J lost 4 bases; unmatched junction nucleotides: 18.

V is TRBV19 and J is TRBJ1-1; weak D call: TRBD1 (5 bases). V lost 3 bases and J lost 0, with 8 bases in between. From germline, CDR1 is LNHDA and CDR2 SQIVND (reference sequence). The CDR3 runs 14 residues. The CDR3 sequence is CASSMGGVNTEAFF. In DNA, the CDR3 is TGTGCCAGTAGTATGGGGGGAGTGAACACTGAAGCTTTCTTT.

This clone has just one count. The genes are TRBV7-2 and TRBJ1-5; TRBD1 aligns across 7 bases. The V segment lost 1 base and the J segment 5 bases; nucleotides outside the gene matches: 8. The CDR3 length is 16 residues. Germline loops: CDR1 SGHTA, CDR2 FQGNSA. The CDR3 coding sequence is TGTGCCAGCAGCTTAGGAGGGGGCCGGGTGGATCAGCCCCAGCATTTT. It encodes CASSLGGGRVDQPQHF.

This chain joins TRBV29-1 and TRBJ2-3; TRBD2 agrees at 13 bases. Germline-derived CDR1 and CDR2 are SQVTM and ANQGSEA. Trimming took 1 base from V and 2 from J; bases not matched to a gene: 3. The CDR3 runs to 16 residues. The CDR3 DNA follows: TGCAGCGTTGAAGGGACTAGCGGGAGTATCACAGATACGCAGTATTTT. Encoded protein: CSVEGTSGSITDTQYF.

This clone was counted between two and nine times. The chain uses TRBV18 and TRBJ2-1; 12 nucleotides align to TRBD2. The V gene end was trimmed by 2 bases and the J gene end by 6 bases; junction bases not matched to a gene: 8. This CDR3 has 17 amino acids. Germline V lookup: CDR1 KGHSH, CDR2 LQKENI. The CDR3 region is CASSPSLAGGGRNEQFF. Here the CDR3 DNA reads TGTGCCAGCTCACCATCCCTAGCGGGAGGGGGGCGCAATGAGCAGTTCTTC.

This clone was seen a few times. This chain uses TRBV13 with TRBJ1-6, with 10 bases fitting TRBD1. The CDR3 loop spans 14 amino acids. V lost 4 bases, J lost 11 bases, and 5 bases stayed unmatched. In germline, CDR1 is PRHDT, CDR2 FYEKMQ (reference sequence). The CDR3 DNA reads as TGTGCCAGCAGCTCAGGACAGGGGGTTACACCCCTCCACTTT. Translation: CASSSGQGVTPLHF.

Here the CDR3 reads CASAEQGFADTQYF. CDR3 nucleotide sequence: TGTGCAAGCGCAGAACAGGGTTTTGCAGATACGCAGTATTTT. V and J are TRBV19 and TRBJ2-3, with D perhaps TRBD1 (6 bases). Germline V lookup: CDR1 LNHDA, CDR2 SQIVND (reference sequence). This CDR3 spans 14 amino acids. The variable domain in full, completed from reference TRBV19 and TRBJ2-3, reads DGGITQSPKYLFRKEGQNVTLSCEQNLNHDAMYWYRQDPGQGLRLIYYSQIVNDFQKGDIAEGYSVSREKKESFPLTVTSAQKNPTAFYLCASAEQGFADTQYFGPGTRLTVL.

The chain is built from TRBV5-1 and TRBJ2-1; a possible D gene is TRBD2 (6 bases). Trimming removed 3 bases at V and 8 bases at J, with 27 bases between. Germline CDR1 is SGHRS and CDR2 is YFSETQ. This CDR3 has 18 amino acids. The CDR3 coding sequence is TGCGCCAGCAGCTGGATTGGAAATAGTGCGGGATGGGCCCATGAGCAGTTCTTC. Protein sequence: CASSWIGNSAGWAHEQFF. Full variable domain (rest looked up from reference TRBV5-1 and TRBJ2-1): KAGVTQTPRYLIKTRGQQVTLSCSPISGHRSVSWYQQTPGQGLQFLFEYFSETQRNKGNFPGRFSGRQFSNSRSEMNVSTLELGDSALYLCASSWIGNSAGWAHEQFFGPGTRLTVL.

This chain uses TRBV5-1 with TRBJ1-2, with 9 positions matching TRBD1. The CDR3 sequence is 14 residues long. The germline V gene has CDR1 SGHRS and CDR2 YFSETQ. J was trimmed by 9 bases and V by 5 bases; bases with no gene match: 11. The CDR3 bases are TGCGCCAGCAGGGCCTCAACAGGGGGCGAGAGCTACACCTTC. Amino acid sequence: CASRASTGGESYTF.

The V gene is TRBV29-1, the J gene TRBJ1-1; 8 bases map to TRBD1. The germline gives CDR1 SQVTM, CDR2 ANQGSEA. The CDR3 extends over 12 amino acids. V was clipped by 7 bases and J by 5 bases; unmatched bases: 6. Written as DNA, the CDR3 is TGCAGCGCGACTGGGACAGGAACTGAAGCTTTCTTT. It encodes CSATGTGTEAFF.

This clone was observed once. This chain joins TRBV7-2 and TRBJ1-1; D ambiguous. Germline CDR1 and CDR2: SGHTA and FQGNSA. V lost 5 bases and J 3 bases, leaving 7 bases between the germline ends. The CDR3 has 12 amino acids. In nucleotides, the CDR3 is TGTGCCAGCAGCCTACAGTACACTGAAGCTTTCTTT. This gives the protein CASSLQYTEAFF.

A single count supports this clone. The V call is TRBV4-1, the J call TRBJ1-2; possibly TRBD1 for D (5 bases). The V gene lost 4 bases and the J gene lost 4 bases, with 16 bases spanning the gap. CDR1 and CDR2 from the germline V gene are MGHRA and YSYEKL. CDR3 length: 15 amino acids. The CDR3 sequence is CASSPQGLSAYGYTF. The DNA for the CDR3 is TGCGCCAGCAGCCCGCAGGGTCTGTCTGCCTATGGCTACACCTTC.

V gene TRBV6-5 combines with J gene TRBJ1-1; TRBD1 matches 10 bases. Trimming took 5 bases from V and 3 from J; bases not matched to a gene: 6. Per the germline V gene, CDR1 is MNHEY and CDR2 is SVGAGI. CDR3 length equals 15 residues. The CDR3, as DNA: TGTGCCAGCAGTCGGGGGACAGGGGAGGACACTGAAGCTTTCTTT. This gives the protein CASSRGTGEDTEAFF.

The CDR3 loop is CASSIGSPGQGLGGYTF. DNA for the CDR3: TGTGCCAGTAGTATTGGATCCCCGGGACAGGGGTTAGGAGGCTACACCTTC. This chain joins TRBV19 and TRBJ1-2; 10 bases are shared with TRBD1. V shed 3 bases, J shed 8 bases, and the junction held 15 bases outside the gene matches. In germline, CDR1 is LNHDA, CDR2 SQIVND (reference sequence). This CDR3 has 17 amino acids.

V and J are TRBV21-1 and TRBJ1-6; TRBD1 was called by the table and not checked on the DNA. TRBV21-1 is a recognized pseudogene. The CDR3 covers 15 residues. The CDR3 loop reads CASSEPGQGTSPLHF. The DNA for the CDR3 is TGTGCCAGCAGCGAACCGGGACAGGGGACTTCACCCCTCCACTTT.

The chain is built from TRBV28 and TRBJ2-4, with TRBD2 identical over 11 bases. The CDR3 runs 16 residues. The V gene's germline CDR1 is MDHEN and CDR2 SYDVKM. V shed 2 bases, J shed 7 bases, and the junction held 7 bases outside the gene matches. This chain's CDR3 is CASSLVSTSGNNIQYF. Here the CDR3 DNA reads TGTGCCAGCAGTTTAGTTTCGACTAGCGGGAACAACATTCAGTACTTC.

The V call is TRBV5-1, the J call TRBJ1-1, with a possible D match to TRBD1 (5 bases). V lost 0 bases and J 2 bases, leaving 11 bases between the germline ends. The CDR3 spans 15 residues. CDR1 and CDR2 (germline): SGHRS, YFSETQ. The CDR3 here is CASSLVLQGNTEAFF. For the CDR3, the DNA is TGCGCCAGCAGCTTGGTGTTGCAGGGAAACACTGAAGCTTTCTTT.